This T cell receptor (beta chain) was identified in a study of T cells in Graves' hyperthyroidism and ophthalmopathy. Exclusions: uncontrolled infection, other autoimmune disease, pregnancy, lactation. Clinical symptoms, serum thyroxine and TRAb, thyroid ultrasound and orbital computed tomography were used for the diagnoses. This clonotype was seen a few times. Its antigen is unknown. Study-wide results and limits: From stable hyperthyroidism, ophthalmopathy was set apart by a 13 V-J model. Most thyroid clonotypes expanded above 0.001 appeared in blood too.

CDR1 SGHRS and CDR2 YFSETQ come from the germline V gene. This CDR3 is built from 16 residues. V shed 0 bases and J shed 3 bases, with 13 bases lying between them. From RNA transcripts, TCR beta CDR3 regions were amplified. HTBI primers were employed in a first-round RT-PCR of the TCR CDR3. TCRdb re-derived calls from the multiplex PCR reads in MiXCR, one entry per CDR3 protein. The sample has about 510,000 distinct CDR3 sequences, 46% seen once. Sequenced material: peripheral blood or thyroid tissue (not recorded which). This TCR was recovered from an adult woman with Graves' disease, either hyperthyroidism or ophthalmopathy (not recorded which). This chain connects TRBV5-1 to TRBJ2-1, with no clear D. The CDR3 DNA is TGCGCCAGCAGCTTGGCCATCCGCAGCGACTACAATGAGCAGTTCTTC. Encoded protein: CASSLAIRSDYNEQFF.